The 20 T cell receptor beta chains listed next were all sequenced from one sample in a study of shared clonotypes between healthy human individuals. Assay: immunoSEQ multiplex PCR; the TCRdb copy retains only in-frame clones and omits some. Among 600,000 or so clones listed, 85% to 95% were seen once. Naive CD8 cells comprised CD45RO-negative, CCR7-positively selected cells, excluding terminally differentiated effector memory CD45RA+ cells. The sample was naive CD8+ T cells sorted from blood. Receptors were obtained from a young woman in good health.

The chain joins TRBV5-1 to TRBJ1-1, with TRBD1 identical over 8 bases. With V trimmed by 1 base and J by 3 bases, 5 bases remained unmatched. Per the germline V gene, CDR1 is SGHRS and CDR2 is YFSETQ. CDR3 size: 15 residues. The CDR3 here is CASSLSRQGYTEAFF. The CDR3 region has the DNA TGCGCCAGCAGCTTGAGTAGACAGGGGTACACTGAAGCTTTCTTT.

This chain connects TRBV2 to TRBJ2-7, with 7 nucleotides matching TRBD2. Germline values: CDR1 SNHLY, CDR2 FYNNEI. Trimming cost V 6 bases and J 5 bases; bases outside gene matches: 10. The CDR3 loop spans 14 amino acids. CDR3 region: CASSLGGGSHEQYF. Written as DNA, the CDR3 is TGTGCCAGCAGCCTGGGCGGCGGGAGCCACGAGCAGTACTTC. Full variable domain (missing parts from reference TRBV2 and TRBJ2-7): EPEVTQTPSHQVTQMGQEVILRCVPISNHLYFYWYRQILGQKVEFLVSFYNNEISEKSEIFDDQFSVERPDGSNFTLKIRSTKLEDSAMYFCASSLGGGSHEQYFGPGTRLTVT.

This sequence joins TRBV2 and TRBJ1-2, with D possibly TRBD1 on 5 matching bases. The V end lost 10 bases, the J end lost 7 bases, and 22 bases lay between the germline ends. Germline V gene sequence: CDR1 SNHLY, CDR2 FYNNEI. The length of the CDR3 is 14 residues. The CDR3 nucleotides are TGTGCCACTTACCCGGGACGGGTCCCGAGTGGCTACACCTTC. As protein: CATYPGRVPSGYTF.

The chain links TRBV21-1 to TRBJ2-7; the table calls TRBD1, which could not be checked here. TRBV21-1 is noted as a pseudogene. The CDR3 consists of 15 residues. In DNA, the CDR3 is TGTGCCAGCAGCGGCCACCGGGACAAGACCTACGAGCAGTACTTC. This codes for CASSGHRDKTYEQYF.

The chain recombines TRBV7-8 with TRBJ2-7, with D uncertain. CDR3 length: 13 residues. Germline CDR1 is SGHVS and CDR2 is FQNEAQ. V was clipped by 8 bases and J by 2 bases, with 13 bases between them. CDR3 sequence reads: CASCEENAYEQYF. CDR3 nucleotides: TGTGCCAGCTGCGAGGAGAATGCCTACGAGCAGTACTTC. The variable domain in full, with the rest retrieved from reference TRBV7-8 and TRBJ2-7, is GAGVSQSPRYKVAKRGQDVALRCDPISGHVSLFWYQQALGQGPEFLTYFQNEAQLDKSGLPSDRFFAERPEGSVSTLKIQRTQQEDSAVYLCASCEENAYEQYFGPGTRLTVT.

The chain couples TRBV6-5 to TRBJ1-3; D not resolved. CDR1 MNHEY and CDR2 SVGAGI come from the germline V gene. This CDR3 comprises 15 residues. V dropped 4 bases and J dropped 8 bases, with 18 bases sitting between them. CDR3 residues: CASSSPGNPGDTIYF. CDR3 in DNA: TGTGCCAGCAGTTCCCCGGGCAACCCTGGCGACACCATATATTTT.

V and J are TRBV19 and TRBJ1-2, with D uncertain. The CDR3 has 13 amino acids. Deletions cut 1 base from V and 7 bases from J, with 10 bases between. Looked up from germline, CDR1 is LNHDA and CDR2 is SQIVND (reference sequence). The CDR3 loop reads CASSIGSGGGYTF. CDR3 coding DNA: TGTGCCAGTAGTATAGGGTCGGGAGGTGGCTACACCTTC.

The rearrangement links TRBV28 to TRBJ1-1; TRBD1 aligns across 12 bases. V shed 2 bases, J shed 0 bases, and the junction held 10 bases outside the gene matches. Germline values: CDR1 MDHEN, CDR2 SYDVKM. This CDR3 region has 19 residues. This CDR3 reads CASSLPGTGGWKMNTEAFF. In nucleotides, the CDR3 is TGTGCCAGCAGTTTACCCGGGACAGGGGGCTGGAAAATGAACACTGAAGCTTTCTTT.

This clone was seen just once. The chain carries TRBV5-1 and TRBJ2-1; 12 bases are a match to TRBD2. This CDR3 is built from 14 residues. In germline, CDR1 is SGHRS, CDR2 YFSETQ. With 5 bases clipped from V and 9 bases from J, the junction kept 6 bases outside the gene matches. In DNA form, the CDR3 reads TGCGCCAGCAGGGCGACTAGCGGGAGCTTTGAGCAGTTCTTC. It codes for CASRATSGSFEQFF. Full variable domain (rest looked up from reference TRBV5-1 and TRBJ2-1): KAGVTQTPRYLIKTRGQQVTLSCSPISGHRSVSWYQQTPGQGLQFLFEYFSETQRNKGNFPGRFSGRQFSNSRSEMNVSTLELGDSALYLCASRATSGSFEQFFGPGTRLTVL.

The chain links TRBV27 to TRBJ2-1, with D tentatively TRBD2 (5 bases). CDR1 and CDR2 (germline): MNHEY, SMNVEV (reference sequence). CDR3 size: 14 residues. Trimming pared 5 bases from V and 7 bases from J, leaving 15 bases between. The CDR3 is CASSISTTGNEQFF. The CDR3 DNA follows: TGTGCCAGCAGTATTAGCACGACGGGAAATGAGCAGTTCTTC.

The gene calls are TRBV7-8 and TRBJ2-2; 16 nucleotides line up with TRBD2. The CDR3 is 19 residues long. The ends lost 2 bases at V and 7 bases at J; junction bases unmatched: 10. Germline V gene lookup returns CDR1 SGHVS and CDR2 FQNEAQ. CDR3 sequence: CASSLPSGTSGRAIGELFF. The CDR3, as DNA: TGTGCCAGCAGCTTACCATCCGGGACTAGCGGGAGGGCCATCGGGGAGCTGTTTTTT.

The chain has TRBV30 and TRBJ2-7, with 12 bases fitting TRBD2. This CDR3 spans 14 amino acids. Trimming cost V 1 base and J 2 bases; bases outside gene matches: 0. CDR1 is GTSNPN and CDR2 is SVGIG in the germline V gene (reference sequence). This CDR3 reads CAWSGLAGAYEQYF. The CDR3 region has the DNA TGTGCCTGGAGTGGACTAGCGGGAGCCTACGAGCAGTACTTC.

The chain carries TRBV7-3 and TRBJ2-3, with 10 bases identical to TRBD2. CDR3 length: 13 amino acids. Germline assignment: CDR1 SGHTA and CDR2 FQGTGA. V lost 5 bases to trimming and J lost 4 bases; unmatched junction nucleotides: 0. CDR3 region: CASSLAGADTQYF. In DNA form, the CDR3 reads TGTGCCAGCAGCCTAGCGGGGGCAGATACGCAGTATTTT.

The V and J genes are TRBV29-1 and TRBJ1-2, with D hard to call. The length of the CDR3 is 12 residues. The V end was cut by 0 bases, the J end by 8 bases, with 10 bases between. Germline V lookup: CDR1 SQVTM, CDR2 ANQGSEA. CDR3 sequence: CSVEDPRVGYTF. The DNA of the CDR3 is TGCAGCGTTGAAGATCCGAGGGTGGGCTACACCTTC.

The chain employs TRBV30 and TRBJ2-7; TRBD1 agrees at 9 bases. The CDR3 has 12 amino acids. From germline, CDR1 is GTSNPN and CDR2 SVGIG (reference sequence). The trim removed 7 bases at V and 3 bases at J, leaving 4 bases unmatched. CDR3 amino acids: CAFKTGGYEQYF. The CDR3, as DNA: TGTGCCTTTAAGACAGGGGGCTACGAGCAGTACTTC.

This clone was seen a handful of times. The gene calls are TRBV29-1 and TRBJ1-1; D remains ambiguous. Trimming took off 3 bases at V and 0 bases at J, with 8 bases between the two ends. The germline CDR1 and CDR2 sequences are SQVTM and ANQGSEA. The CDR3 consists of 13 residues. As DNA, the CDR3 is TGCAGCGTTGACGAGGGATTGAACACTGAAGCTTTCTTT. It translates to CSVDEGLNTEAFF. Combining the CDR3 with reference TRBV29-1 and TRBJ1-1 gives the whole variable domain SAVISQKPSRDICQRGTSLTIQCQVDSQVTMMFWYRQQPGQSLTLIATANQGSEATYESGFVIDKFPISRPNLTFSTLTVSNMSPEDSSIYLCSVDEGLNTEAFFGQGTRLTVV.

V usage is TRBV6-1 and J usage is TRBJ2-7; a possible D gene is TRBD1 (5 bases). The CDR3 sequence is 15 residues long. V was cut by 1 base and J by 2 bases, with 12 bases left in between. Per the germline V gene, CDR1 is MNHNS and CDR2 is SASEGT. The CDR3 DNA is TGTGCCAGCAGTGAAGTTCAGGCAGGGACCTACGAGCAGTACTTC. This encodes CASSEVQAGTYEQYF.

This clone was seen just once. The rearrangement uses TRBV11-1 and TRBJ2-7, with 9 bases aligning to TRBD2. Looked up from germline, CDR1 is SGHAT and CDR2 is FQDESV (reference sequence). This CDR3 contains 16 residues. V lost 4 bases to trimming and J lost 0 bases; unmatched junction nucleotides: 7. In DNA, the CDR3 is TGTGCCAGCAGCTGGGAGCGCGGGAGGGCCTCCTACGAGCAGTACTTC. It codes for CASSWERGRASYEQYF.

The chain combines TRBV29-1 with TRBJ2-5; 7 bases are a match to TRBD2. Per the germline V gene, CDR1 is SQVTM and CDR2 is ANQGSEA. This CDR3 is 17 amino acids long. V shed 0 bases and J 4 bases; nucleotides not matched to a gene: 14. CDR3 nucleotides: TGCAGCGTTGAAGATCTTCTGGCGGGAGCTATGTCAGAGACCCAGTACTTC. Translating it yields CSVEDLLAGAMSETQYF. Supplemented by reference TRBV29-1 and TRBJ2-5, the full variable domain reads SAVISQKPSRDICQRGTSLTIQCQVDSQVTMMFWYRQQPGQSLTLIATANQGSEATYESGFVIDKFPISRPNLTFSTLTVSNMSPEDSSIYLCSVEDLLAGAMSETQYFGPGTRLLVL.

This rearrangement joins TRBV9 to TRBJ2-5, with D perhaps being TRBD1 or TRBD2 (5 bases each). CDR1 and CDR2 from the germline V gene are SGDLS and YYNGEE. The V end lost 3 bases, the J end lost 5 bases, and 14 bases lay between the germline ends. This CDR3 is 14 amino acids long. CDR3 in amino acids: CASSGGTLGETQYF. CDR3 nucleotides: TGTGCCAGCAGCGGGGGGACGCTCGGGGAGACCCAGTACTTC. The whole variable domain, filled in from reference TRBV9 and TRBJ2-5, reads DSGVTQTPKHLITATGQRVTLRCSPRSGDLSVYWYQQSLDQGLQFLIQYYNGEERAKGNILERFSAQQFPDLHSELNLSSLELGDSALYFCASSGGTLGETQYFGPGTRLLVL.